The source of this TCR beta chain is a study of CD8+ T cells in alopecia areata. The sample's treatment: oral pan-JAK inhibitor, 5-10 mg twice daily. Extraction and reverse transcription of RNA yielded cDNA as the sequencing template. Sequencing was performed with immunoSEQ multiplex PCR; in TCRdb, only in-frame clones are kept and a portion is missing. This table holds about 140,000 clones, 45% to 60% found once. Per the germline V gene, CDR1 is GTSNPN and CDR2 is SVGIG (reference sequence). V lost 0 bases and J lost 4, with 16 bases in between. The CDR3 extends over 16 amino acids. This specimen was CD8+ T cells sorted from blood, taken at week 4, from a patient treated with tofacitinib. This clonotype was obtained from a human donor with alopecia areata. The gene calls are TRBV30 and TRBJ1-5; tentatively, D is TRBD1 (5 bases). The CDR3 DNA is TGTGCCTGGAGTGTAGGGATCGGACGGGGGAATCAGCCCCAGCATTTT. Translating it yields CAWSVGIGRGNQPQHF.